Listed below are T cell receptor beta chains from one sample, sequenced in a study of T cell repertoires in cytomegalovirus infection. From the reads, TCRdb called clonotypes with MiXCR, one entry per CDR3 protein. The data hold more than 200,000 distinct CDR3 sequences, with around 9% observed a single time. The sequenced material came from PBMCs. Receptors originate from a human donor in good health (CMV status not recorded). Some clones in this sample may be carry-over from other donors' samples. The CDR3 runs from the conserved cysteine through the conserved F or W. The D gene is left open where the match is weak. Clone size is given for some rows only: seen once, a few or many times, or a class if the clone is expanded.

clone_size | d_call | j_call | v_call | cdr3_aa | cdr3_nt
few | TRBD1 | TRBJ1-4 | TRBV7-2 | CASSLQGTGVGKLFF | TGTGCCAGCAGCTTGCAAGGGACAGGGGTTGGAAAACTGTTTTTT
NA | NA | TRBJ1-1 | TRBV7-8 | CASSLVGRQFTEAFF | TGTGCCAGCAGCTTAGTCGGCAGGCAATTCACTGAAGCTTTCTTT
many | TRBD1 | TRBJ1-4 | TRBV5-1 | CASSLQPGQGPEKLFF | TGCGCCAGCAGCTTACAACCTGGACAGGGTCCAGAAAAACTGTTTTTT
many | NA | TRBJ2-7 | TRBV7-8 | CASSLHGNGYEQYF | TGTGCCAGCAGCTTACACGGGAACGGGTACGAGCAGTACTTC
NA | NA | TRBJ1-2 | TRBV19 | CASSRNVYGYTF | TGTGCCAGTAGTAGGAACGTTTATGGCTACACCTTC
few | TRBD2 | TRBJ2-1 | TRBV5-1 | CASSPGLAGAPSSYNEQFF | TGCGCCAGCAGCCCGGGACTAGCGGGGGCACCTAGCTCCTACAATGAGCAGTTCTTC
few | TRBD2 | TRBJ2-3 | TRBV2 | CASGGLAATDTQYF | TGTGCCAGCGGGGGACTAGCGGCCACAGATACGCAGTATTTT
NA | NA | TRBJ1-1 | TRBV6-6 | CASSYGQGPRMNTEAFF | TGTGCCAGCAGTTACGGGCAGGGGCCGAGGATGAACACTGAAGCTTTCTTT
many | NA | TRBJ2-1 | TRBV19 | CASKRDQAAYNEQFF | TGTGCCAGTAAGAGAGACCAAGCGGCCTACAATGAGCAGTTCTTC
many | TRBD1 | TRBJ2-7 | TRBV4-3 | CASSQPGQGRQYF | TGCGCCAGCAGCCAACCCGGACAGGGGAGGCAGTACTTC
many | TRBD2 | TRBJ2-1 | TRBV10-1 | CASSGTSSNEQFF | TGCGCCAGCAGTGGGACTAGTAGTAATGAGCAGTTCTTC
NA | TRBD1 | TRBJ1-2 | TRBV7-2 | CASRQPGQGARGYTF | TGTGCCAGCAGGCAACCGGGACAGGGGGCGCGGGGCTACACCTTC
NA | NA | TRBJ1-6 | TRBV14 | CASSQLSLNSPLHF | TGTGCCAGCAGCCAACTCAGTCTTAATTCACCCCTCCACTTT
many | TRBD1 | TRBJ1-2 | TRBV7-2 | CASSLVGQVRRNGYTF | TGTGCCAGCAGCTTAGTAGGACAGGTTCGGAGGAATGGCTACACCTTC
few | NA | TRBJ2-4 | TRBV7-2 | CASSFLASENIQYF | TGTGCCAGCAGCTTTTTAGCTTCGGAAAACATTCAGTACTTC
NA | NA | TRBJ2-4 | TRBV19 | CASSIQGSRGTKPSKNIQYF | TGTGCCAGTAGTATTCAGGGTAGCCGGGGGACCAAGCCTTCCAAAAACATTCAGTACTTC
few | NA | TRBJ2-1 | TRBV4-2 | CASSQPTGPYNEQFF | TGTGCCAGCAGCCAACCCACTGGCCCGTACAATGAGCAGTTCTTC
many | TRBD2 | TRBJ2-7 | TRBV9 | CASSTGLAGPYEQYF | TGTGCCAGCAGCACTGGACTAGCGGGACCCTACGAGCAGTACTTC
NA | TRBD1 | TRBJ1-3 | TRBV19 | CASSKYAGTGNSGNTIYF | TGTGCCAGTAGTAAATACGCCGGGACAGGGAACTCTGGAAACACCATATATTTT
many | NA | TRBJ1-6 | TRBV7-2 | CASSLGAGVSSPLHF | TGTGCCAGCAGCTTAGGAGCAGGGGTGAGTTCACCCCTCCACTTT
many | NA | TRBJ1-5 | TRBV7-2 | CASSLGRVPNQPQHF | TGTGCCAGCAGCTTAGGCAGGGTCCCAAATCAGCCCCAGCATTTT
many | NA | TRBJ2-5 | TRBV25-1 | CASSESVGEEETQYF | TGTGCCAGCAGTGAAAGTGTGGGAGAAGAAGAGACCCAGTACTTC
many | TRBD2 | TRBJ2-3 | TRBV7-2 | CASSSPSTSGATADTQYF | TGTGCCAGCAGCTCCCCTTCGACTAGCGGGGCCACCGCAGATACGCAGTATTTT
many | NA | TRBJ2-5 | TRBV20-1 | CSARGGTQYF | TGCAGTGCTAGGGGGGGGACCCAGTACTTC
many | NA | TRBJ2-5 | TRBV6-2/TRBV6-3 | CASSFGGGRQETQYF | TGTGCCAGCAGTTTTGGGGGGGGCCGCCAAGAGACCCAGTACTTC
many | NA | TRBJ2-2 | TRBV20-1 | CSAQRTVPNTGELFF | TGCAGTGCTCAAAGGACAGTTCCGAACACCGGGGAGCTGTTTTTT
NA | NA | TRBJ1-1 | TRBV5-5 | CASSSRPNTEAFF | TGTGCCAGCAGCTCACGGCCGAACACTGAAGCTTTCTTT
many | NA | TRBJ2-3 | TRBV11-2 | CASSLSVGDTQYF | TGTGCCAGCAGCTTAAGCGTAGGAGATACGCAGTATTTT
few | TRBD2 | TRBJ2-3 | TRBV10-3 | CAISDRGSSDTQYF | TGTGCCATCAGTGACCGCGGGAGCTCAGATACGCAGTATTTT
NA | TRBD2 | TRBJ2-5 | TRBV29-1 | CSVTPPAGGQETQYF | TGCAGCGTCACCCCCCCAGCGGGAGGGCAAGAGACCCAGTACTTC
many | TRBD1 | TRBJ1-5 | TRBV19 | CASNPDRGNQPQHF | TGTGCCAGTAACCCGGACAGGGGAAATCAGCCCCAGCATTTT
few | TRBD1 | TRBJ2-7 | TRBV5-4 | CASSSDRGLEQYF | TGTGCCAGCAGCTCGGACAGGGGGCTGGAGCAGTACTTC
many | NA | TRBJ2-5 | TRBV7-2 | CASNRASGKEETQYF | TGTGCCAGCAACAGAGCGAGCGGAAAAGAAGAGACCCAGTACTTC
NA | TRBD2 | TRBJ2-3 | TRBV28 | CAISGGADTQYF | TGTGCCATAAGCGGGGGGGCAGATACGCAGTATTTT
few | NA | TRBJ1-4 | TRBV29-1 | CSVGSGLINEKLFF | TGCAGCGTGGGGTCAGGGTTAATTAATGAAAAACTGTTTTTT
many | NA | TRBJ1-4 | TRBV12-3/TRBV12-4 | CASSFQVRGEKLFF | TGTGCCAGCAGTTTCCAGGTCCGGGGTGAAAAACTGTTTTTT
few | TRBD1 | TRBJ1-2 | TRBV2 | CASRTGTGESVGYTF | TGTGCCAGCAGAACCGGGACAGGGGAGTCGGTCGGCTACACCTTC
many | NA | TRBJ1-5 | TRBV4-2 | CASSQDRGYQPQHF | TGTGCCAGCAGCCAAGATCGGGGGTATCAGCCCCAGCATTTT
many | NA | TRBJ2-4 | TRBV20-1 | CSAVSTPRSKNIQYF | TGCAGTGCTGTATCTACGCCCCGTTCCAAAAACATTCAGTACTTC
many | TRBD2 | TRBJ2-3 | TRBV24-1 | CATSDWAGLLLAGPRADTQYF | TGTGCCACCAGTGATTGGGCGGGCCTACTTTTAGCGGGACCACGGGCAGATACGCAGTATTTT
many | NA | TRBJ2-1 | TRBV19 | CASSWGTQGGEQFF | TGTGCCAGTAGTTGGGGGACGCAGGGCGGTGAGCAGTTCTTC
many | NA | TRBJ1-5 | TRBV7-2 | CASMGGAGNQPQHF | TGTGCCAGCATGGGGGGGGCGGGCAATCAGCCCCAGCATTTT
few | NA | TRBJ2-7 | TRBV20-1 | CSAEETDTYEQYF | TGCAGTGCTGAGGAGACAGACACCTACGAGCAGTACTTC
few | NA | TRBJ1-2 | TRBV4-3 | CASSQATGHYGYTF | TGCGCCAGCAGCCAGGCGACTGGACACTATGGCTACACCTTC
many | NA | TRBJ1-4 | TRBV7-2 | CASSLHEKLFF | TGTGCCAGCAGCCTCCATGAAAAACTGTTTTTT
many | TRBD2 | TRBJ2-5 | TRBV30 | CAWILAGGETQYF | TGTGCCTGGATTCTAGCGGGAGGAGAGACCCAGTACTTC
NA | TRBD2 | TRBJ2-5 | TRBV28 | CASCYSGGSQETQYF | TGTGCCAGCTGTTATAGCGGGGGGTCCCAAGAGACCCAGTACTTC
many | TRBD1 | TRBJ1-6 | TRBV7-8 | CASSIRQGSSPLHF | TGTGCCAGCAGCATACGACAGGGATCCTCACCCCTCCACTTT
many | TRBD2 | TRBJ2-3 | TRBV7-2 | CASRDLGLAGDTQYF | TGTGCCAGCAGAGATCTGGGACTAGCGGGAGATACGCAGTATTTT
many | NA | TRBJ2-6 | TRBV7-2 | CASSEGSGTSDSGANVLTF | TGTGCCAGCAGCGAGGGATCCGGGACGTCGGACTCTGGGGCCAACGTCCTGACTTTC
many | NA | TRBJ1-6 | TRBV12-3/TRBV12-4 | CASSLGGNSPLHF | TGTGCCAGCAGTTTAGGGGGTAATTCACCCCTCCACTTT
many | TRBD1 | TRBJ1-1 | TRBV6-1 | CASRNDRDKAFF | TGTGCCAGCAGAAACGACAGGGACAAAGCTTTCTTT